These 23 T cell receptor beta chains were all obtained from the same sample, sequenced in a study of PD-L1 blockade in urothelial cancer. The time point denotes: pretreatment peripheral blood. Using immunoSEQ multiplex PCR, the repertoire was profiled, and TCRdb retains in-frame clones only, with some absent. This table holds under 95,000 clones, roughly 84% found once. The specimen was PBMCs, collected around atezolizumab (anti-PD-L1) treatment. The receptors come from a man in his 60s with urothelial cancer.

V usage is TRBV4-3 and J usage is TRBJ2-1; 9 bases are a match to TRBD2. Germline CDR1 LGHNA, CDR2 YSLEER. CDR3 length: 16 amino acids. The junction had 8 bases not matched to a gene; V was cut back by 3 bases and J by 5 bases. The CDR3, as DNA: TGCGCCAGCAGCCATATTCTAGCGGGACCTAACAATGAGCAGTTCTTC. Its protein product is CASSHILAGPNNEQFF.

This rearrangement joins TRBV29-1 to TRBJ2-3, with D unclear. With 3 bases removed from V and 0 bases from J, the gap between germline ends came to 7 bases. This CDR3 has 13 residues. Germline CDR1 SQVTM, CDR2 ANQGSEA. CDR3 sequence reads: CSVDTESTDTQYF. CDR3 bases: TGCAGCGTTGACACCGAGAGCACAGATACGCAGTATTTT.

The chain has TRBV19 and TRBJ1-5; D is undetermined. The V gene lost 3 bases and the J gene lost 7 bases, with 7 bases spanning the gap. The CDR3 is made up of 12 amino acids. In germline, CDR1 is LNHDA, CDR2 SQIVND (reference sequence). The CDR3 protein is CASSIDIQPQHF. The CDR3 region has the DNA TGTGCCAGTAGTATCGACATACAGCCCCAGCATTTT.

The chain has TRBV2 and TRBJ2-3; maybe TRBD1 (6 bases). CDR3 length: 15 residues. V was shortened by 3 bases and J by 1 base, with 11 bases between the two germline ends. CDR1 is SNHLY, CDR2 FYNNEI, per germline. The CDR3 loop reads CASSDWGLGTDTQYF. The CDR3 nucleotides are TGTGCCAGCAGTGACTGGGGGCTTGGCACAGATACGCAGTATTTT.

The chain is built from TRBV15 and TRBJ2-1, with 9 positions matching TRBD1. Germline values: CDR1 LNHNV, CDR2 YYDKDF (reference sequence). There are 13 residues in the CDR3. V shed 0 bases and J 15 bases; nucleotides not matched to a gene: 6. CDR3 coding DNA: TGTGCCACCAGCAGAGATCGACAGGGGGTGCTGTTCTTC. As protein: CATSRDRQGVLFF. Filled out from reference TRBV15 and TRBJ2-1, the complete variable domain reads DAMVIQNPRYQVTQFGKPVTLSCSQTLNHNVMYWYQQKSSQAPKLLFHYYDKDFNNEADTPDNFQSRRPNTSFCFLDIRSPGLGDTAMYLCATSRDRQGVLFFGPGTRLTVL.

This chain uses TRBV5-4 with TRBJ2-7, with D tentatively TRBD2 (5 bases). The CDR3 length is 15 residues. The ends were cut back, 0 bases at V and 0 bases at J, with 10 bases in the middle. Germline V CDR1 and CDR2: SGHNT, YYREEE (reference sequence). The CDR3 loop reads CASSLGPDSSYEQYF. For the CDR3, the DNA is TGTGCCAGCAGCTTGGGGCCGGACTCCTCCTACGAGCAGTACTTC.

The chain carries TRBV5-6 and TRBJ2-1, with 11 nucleotides matching TRBD2. Germline V gives CDR1 SGHDT, CDR2 YYEEEE. This CDR3 region has 15 residues. V was clipped by 2 bases and J by 14 bases; unmatched bases: 12. The CDR3 spells CASSLSGLADLHKFF. The CDR3 DNA reads TGTGCCAGCAGCTTATCGGGACTAGCGGACCTCCATAAGTTCTTC.

V and J are TRBV19 and TRBJ1-6; 7 nucleotides agree with TRBD1. The CDR3 is made up of 15 amino acids. Germline lookup yields CDR1 LNHDA and CDR2 SQIVND (reference sequence). Trimming took 0 bases from V and 7 from J; bases not matched to a gene: 3. The CDR3 reads CASSIDRGQNSPLHF. CDR3 in DNA: TGTGCCAGTAGTATAGATCGGGGACAGAATTCACCCCTCCACTTT. The complete variable domain, with remaining parts taken from reference TRBV19 and TRBJ1-6, reads DGGITQSPKYLFRKEGQNVTLSCEQNLNHDAMYWYRQDPGQGLRLIYYSQIVNDFQKGDIAEGYSVSREKKESFPLTVTSAQKNPTAFYLCASSIDRGQNSPLHFGNGTRLTVT.

The chain joins TRBV5-6 to TRBJ2-7; D not resolved. V was cut by 3 bases and J by 5 bases, with 12 bases left in between. Germline V gene data show CDR1 as SGHDT and CDR2 as YYEEEE. The CDR3 contains 13 residues. The CDR3 nucleotides read TGTGCCAGCAGCTGGCAGGAATGGAACGAGCAGTACTTC. It encodes CASSWQEWNEQYF.

The V call is TRBV2, the J call TRBJ1-3; the D is unclear. Germline V CDR1 and CDR2: SNHLY, FYNNEI. The CDR3 contains 15 residues. The V end was cut by 7 bases, the J end by 2 bases, with 15 bases between. The CDR3 DNA follows: TGTGCCAGCATTCTCTATGCGAACGCTGGAAACACCATATATTTT. The encoded protein is CASILYANAGNTIYF.

The rearrangement links TRBV2 to TRBJ1-1, with a tentative D call TRBD1 (5 bases). Germline V gene data show CDR1 as SNHLY and CDR2 as FYNNEI. The germline V and J ends were trimmed by 4 bases and 5 bases, with 14 bases remaining between them. The CDR3 has 14 amino acids. Here the CDR3 reads CASSVYGGGTEAFF. CDR3 sequence (DNA): TGTGCCAGCAGTGTTTATGGTGGGGGGACTGAAGCTTTCTTT.

The V gene is TRBV6-5, the J gene TRBJ2-7, with 8 positions matching TRBD1. The CDR3 contains 13 residues. V was pared by 4 bases and J by 3 bases, with 2 bases of the junction left unmatched. Germline CDR1 is MNHEY and CDR2 is SVGAGI. CDR3: CASSSGTGYEQYF. CDR3 DNA sequence: TGTGCCAGCAGTTCCGGGACAGGCTACGAGCAGTACTTC.

This chain connects TRBV19 to TRBJ2-1; D ambiguous. CDR1 LNHDA and CDR2 SQIVND come from the germline V gene (reference sequence). CDR3 length equals 15 residues. V shed 0 bases and J shed 8 bases, with 14 bases lying between them. CDR3 coding DNA: TGTGCCAGTAGTATAGAGATGGTCAGCCGGGATGAGCAGTTCTTC. This encodes CASSIEMVSRDEQFF. The full variable domain, rest sourced from reference TRBV19 and TRBJ2-1, is DGGITQSPKYLFRKEGQNVTLSCEQNLNHDAMYWYRQDPGQGLRLIYYSQIVNDFQKGDIAEGYSVSREKKESFPLTVTSAQKNPTAFYLCASSIEMVSRDEQFFGPGTRLTVL.

The chain uses TRBV2 and TRBJ2-7; TRBD1 aligns across 7 bases. With V trimmed by 10 bases and J by 3 bases, 15 bases remained unmatched. Germline loops: CDR1 SNHLY, CDR2 FYNNEI. The length of the CDR3 is 15 residues. CDR3 in amino acids: CATGLGQETNYEQYF. CDR3 bases: TGTGCCACGGGGCTAGGACAGGAGACTAACTACGAGCAGTACTTC.

The chain joins TRBV2 to TRBJ1-2, with 8 bases fitting TRBD1. The CDR3 runs 16 residues. In germline, CDR1 is SNHLY, CDR2 FYNNEI. Unmatched junction bases numbered 20, after V lost 9 bases and J lost 8 bases. Here the CDR3 reads CASTGGDRGALGGYTF. The CDR3 region has the DNA TGTGCCAGTACGGGGGGCGACAGGGGCGCTCTGGGAGGCTACACCTTC.

The J gene is TRBJ2-6, the V gene TRBV18; a possible D gene is TRBD2 (5 bases). Trimming took off 4 bases at V and 0 bases at J, with 10 bases between the two ends. The CDR3 spans 16 residues. Germline CDR1 and CDR2: KGHSH and LQKENI. The CDR3 is CASSLGLSSGANVLTF. CDR3 DNA sequence: TGTGCCAGCTCACTTGGACTGAGCTCTGGGGCCAACGTCCTGACTTTC.

Only one count was recorded for this clone. The chain carries TRBV6-5 and TRBJ1-5, with 10 positions matching TRBD1. The CDR3 has 15 residues. With V trimmed by 8 bases and J by 2 bases, 6 bases remained unmatched. CDR1 is MNHEY, CDR2 SVGAGI, per germline. The CDR3 loop reads CASRTDRGGNQPQHF. The CDR3 DNA follows: TGTGCCAGCCGAACGGACAGGGGGGGCAATCAGCCCCAGCATTTT.

The chain couples TRBV30 to TRBJ1-6; 8 bases match TRBD1. In germline, CDR1 is GTSNPN, CDR2 SVGIG (reference sequence). J lost 10 bases, V lost 8 bases, and 7 bases had no gene match. The CDR3 consists of 12 residues. The CDR3 sequence: CAKGQGDSPLHF. In nucleotides, the CDR3 is TGTGCCAAAGGACAGGGAGACTCACCCCTCCACTTT.

V and J are TRBV11-2 and TRBJ2-1, with 7 bases aligning to TRBD2. With V trimmed by 0 bases and J by 4 bases, 6 bases remained unmatched. Germline lookup yields CDR1 SGHAT and CDR2 FQNNGV. The CDR3 totals 16 residues. CDR3: CASSLEQVAGYNEQFF. Written as DNA, the CDR3 is TGTGCCAGCAGCTTAGAACAGGTAGCGGGTTACAATGAGCAGTTCTTC.

The chain joins TRBV5-1 to TRBJ1-5; 9 nucleotides line up with TRBD1. The germline V gene encodes CDR1 SGHRS and CDR2 YFSETQ. CDR3 length: 15 residues. V shed 4 bases, J shed 2 bases, and the junction held 4 bases outside the gene matches. The CDR3 sequence: CASSPGQGGNQPQHF. The CDR3 nucleotides are TGCGCCAGCAGCCCGGGACAGGGTGGCAATCAGCCCCAGCATTTT.

This sequence joins TRBV27 and TRBJ2-7; 8 bases match TRBD1. The CDR3 loop spans 13 amino acids. Germline V gene lookup returns CDR1 MNHEY and CDR2 SMNVEV (reference sequence). V lost 5 bases, J lost 6 bases, and 6 bases stayed unmatched. CDR3 sequence: CASSGQGAGEQYF. Here the CDR3 DNA reads TGTGCCAGCAGTGGGCAGGGGGCAGGCGAGCAGTACTTC.

This chain joins TRBV6-5 and TRBJ1-1, with 10 bases fitting TRBD1. Germline V gene lookup returns CDR1 MNHEY and CDR2 SVGAGI. The V segment lost 2 bases and the J segment 13 bases; nucleotides outside the gene matches: 7. This CDR3 spans 13 amino acids. The CDR3 loop reads CASSYPGTGVSFF. The CDR3, as DNA: TGTGCCAGCAGTTACCCCGGGACAGGGGTAAGTTTCTTT.

The rearrangement uses TRBV6-5 and TRBJ2-7; D unclear. The CDR3 is made up of 12 amino acids. V lost 8 bases to trimming and J lost 0 bases, with 8 bases between them. Germline values: CDR1 MNHEY, CDR2 SVGAGI. The CDR3 DNA reads TGTGCCAGCTCGGTGAGCTCCTACGAGCAGTACTTC. As protein: CASSVSSYEQYF.